A few counts support the clone carrying this T cell receptor beta chain. What it binds is unknown. TCRdb reanalysed the 5' RACE reads using MiXCR and keeps one entry per CDR3 protein. This repertoire shows approximately 340,000 distinct CDR3 sequences, about 14% found once; its top ten account for 0.9% to 1.2%. These data originate in a study of CD8 T cells in ankylosing spondylitis. Whole-study findings and limits: Within matched ankylosing spondylitis synovial fluid, disease-linked clones were reportedly significantly enriched. For ankylosing spondylitis blood, a TCR beta motif of eight or nine highly homologous variants appeared characteristic.

The CDR3 is 19 residues long. After removal of 0 bases from V and 1 base from J, the junction contained 11 bases not matched to a gene. The germline gives CDR1 MGHRA, CDR2 YSYEKL. This chain connects TRBV4-1 to TRBJ2-2, with TRBD2 matching 7 bases. Sequenced material: blood, either unsorted or a sorted T cell fraction (not recorded which). The TCR comes from a male donor with ankylosing spondylitis or in good health (not recorded which). The CDR3 spells CASSQEGGMKRGNTGELFF. As DNA, the CDR3 is TGCGCCAGCAGCCAAGAGGGAGGCATGAAGCGGGGGAACACCGGGGAGCTGTTTTTT.